This entry features one T cell receptor (beta chain) sequence. Its antigen is undetermined. Before being chosen for sequencing, patients had shown CD8+CD57+ cell expansion by flow cytometry. The data originate from a study of CD8+CD57+ T cells in acquired aplastic anemia. Study at large: Recorded DNA amounts for sorted CD4+ and CD8+ cells had an average of approximately 3 ug.

The template for TCR beta VDJ and CDR3 sequence profiling was genomic DNA. TCRdb used MiXCR to reprocess the reads, holding one entry per CDR3 protein. The repertoire holds about 160,000 distinct CDR3 sequences, with 71% as singletons. Study-wide findings and caveats: Significance was not reached for CD8+ Simpson's diversity between patients and controls. Common to patients and controls were twenty-nine CD8+ CDR3 sequences.

Input material: sorted CD4+, CD8+, or CD8+CD57+ T cells (not recorded which) from PBMCs. The clonotype originates from a human donor with aplastic anemia.

The CDR3 nucleotides read TGTGCCACCAGCAGAGAATGGACAGAGTATGGCTACACCTTC. Amino acids: CATSREWTEYGYTF. This sequence joins TRBV15 and TRBJ1-2; perhaps TRBD1 as D (6 bases). The length of the CDR3 is 14 residues. The V gene lost 0 bases and the J gene lost 5 bases, with 10 bases spanning the gap. Germline V CDR1 and CDR2: LNHNV, YYDKDF (reference sequence). Using reference TRBV15 and TRBJ1-2 for the parts outside the CDR3, the full variable domain is DAMVIQNPRYQVTQFGKPVTLSCSQTLNHNVMYWYQQKSSQAPKLLFHYYDKDFNNEADTPDNFQSRRPNTSFCFLDIRSPGLGDTAMYLCATSREWTEYGYTFGSGTRLTVV.